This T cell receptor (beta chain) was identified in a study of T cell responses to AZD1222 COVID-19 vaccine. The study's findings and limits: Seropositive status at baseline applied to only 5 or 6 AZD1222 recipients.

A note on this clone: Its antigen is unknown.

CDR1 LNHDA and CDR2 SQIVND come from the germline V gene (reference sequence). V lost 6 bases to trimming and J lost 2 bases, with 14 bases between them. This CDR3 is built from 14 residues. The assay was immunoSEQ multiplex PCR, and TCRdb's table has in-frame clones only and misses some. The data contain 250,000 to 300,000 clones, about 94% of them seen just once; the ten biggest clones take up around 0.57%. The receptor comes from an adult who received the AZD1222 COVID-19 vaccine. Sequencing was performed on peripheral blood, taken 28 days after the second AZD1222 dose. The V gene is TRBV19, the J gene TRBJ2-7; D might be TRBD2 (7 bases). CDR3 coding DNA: TGTGCCAGTAGGGGGGGGCGGGGCCCCTACGAGCAGTACTTC. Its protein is CASRGGRGPYEQYF.